These 11 T cell receptor beta chains originate from one sample sequenced in a study of PD-L1 blockade in urothelial cancer. Time point denoted: pretreatment peripheral blood. Profiled with immunoSEQ multiplex PCR; TCRdb holds only in-frame clones, not every one. The table records 95,000 or so clones, around 87% of them present only once. This specimen consisted of PBMCs, obtained around atezolizumab (anti-PD-L1) treatment. The receptors here all came from a man in his 60s with urothelial cancer.

The chain combines TRBV6-7 with TRBJ2-5; D uncertain. TRBV6-7 is sorted into the ORF group, with uncertain function. This CDR3 region has 12 residues. The V gene lost 6 bases and the J gene lost 5 bases, with 10 bases spanning the gap. CDR3 DNA sequence: TGTGCCAGCAGCCCTGCGGAGGAGACCCAGTACTTC. Translation: CASSPAEETQYF.

The chain couples TRBV11-3 to TRBJ2-2; TRBD1 might be the D (5 bases). The CDR3 runs 16 residues. Deletions cut 0 bases from V and 4 bases from J, with 12 bases between. CDR1 is SGHNT and CDR2 is YENEEA in the germline V gene. Here the CDR3 DNA reads TGTGCCAGCAGCTTAGATGGGGCAGTCGGCACCGGGGAGCTGTTTTTT. It codes for CASSLDGAVGTGELFF.

The rearrangement uses TRBV5-1 and TRBJ2-2; perhaps TRBD1 as D (6 bases). The CDR3 is made up of 15 amino acids. Germline CDR1 is SGHRS and CDR2 is YFSETQ. V lost 1 base and J lost 1, with 8 bases in between. CDR3 DNA: TGCGCCAGCAGCTTGACAGGGTTGAACACCGGGGAGCTGTTTTTT. Translation: CASSLTGLNTGELFF.

The chain couples TRBV6-1 to TRBJ2-7; D uncertain. The CDR3 extends over 15 amino acids. From germline, CDR1 is MNHNS and CDR2 SASEGT. The ends were cut back, 7 bases at V and 3 bases at J, with 19 bases in the middle. This CDR3 is CASTVEGVVVYEQYF. The CDR3 DNA is TGTGCCAGCACCGTCGAAGGAGTAGTTGTCTACGAGCAGTACTTC.

The table lists this clone with a count of one. This chain joins TRBV19 and TRBJ2-3, with D hard to call. CDR1 and CDR2 (germline): LNHDA, SQIVND (reference sequence). CDR3 length equals 13 residues. The ends were cut back, 1 base at V and 4 bases at J, with 6 bases in the middle. CDR3 nucleotides: TGTGCCAGTAGTATAGCTAGTCCAGATACGCAGTATTTT. Its protein is CASSIASPDTQYF.

The chain joins TRBV18 to TRBJ2-7; tentative D call: TRBD1 (6 bases). Germline CDR1 KGHSH, CDR2 LQKENI. The CDR3 sequence is 15 residues long. Trimming removed 2 bases from V and 2 bases from J, with 13 bases in between. CDR3 protein: CASSPDRLGTYEQYF. CDR3 nucleotide sequence: TGTGCCAGCTCACCAGACAGGCTGGGCACCTACGAGCAGTACTTC.

This clone has only one observation. This chain joins TRBV5-4 and TRBJ2-3; D is uncertain. Germline CDR1 and CDR2: SGHNT and YYREEE (reference sequence). This CDR3 is built from 13 residues. The germline V and J ends were trimmed by 0 bases and 8 bases, with 10 bases remaining between them. The CDR3 DNA sequence: TGTGCCAGCAGCTTGGCCGCCGAGGTTACGCAGTATTTT. Amino acids: CASSLAAEVTQYF.

The chain couples TRBV28 to TRBJ1-1, with 10 bases lining up with TRBD1. This CDR3 has 16 amino acids. The germline V gene encodes CDR1 MDHEN and CDR2 SYDVKM. V was pared by 0 bases and J by 4 bases, with 5 bases of the junction left unmatched. CDR3 in DNA: TGTGCCAGCAGTTTATGGGACAGGGGGGGGAGCACTGAAGCTTTCTTT. Residues: CASSLWDRGGSTEAFF.

The chain joins TRBV2 to TRBJ2-2; 7 nucleotides match TRBD2. The CDR3 length is 17 residues. The germline CDR1 and CDR2 sequences are SNHLY and FYNNEI. V trimming: 2 bases; J trimming: 0 bases; junction bases outside the gene matches: 6. CDR3 region: CASSEMGGGTNTGELFF. In DNA, the CDR3 is TGTGCCAGCAGTGAAATGGGCGGGGGAACGAACACCGGGGAGCTGTTTTTT. Looking up the rest from reference TRBV2 and TRBJ2-2 gives the full variable domain: EPEVTQTPSHQVTQMGQEVILRCVPISNHLYFYWYRQILGQKVEFLVSFYNNEISEKSEIFDDQFSVERPDGSNFTLKIRSTKLEDSAMYFCASSEMGGGTNTGELFFGEGSRLTVL.

The V gene is TRBV28, the J gene TRBJ1-4; D gene unclear. V gave up 5 bases and J gave up 2 bases, with 12 bases separating them. In germline, CDR1 is MDHEN, CDR2 SYDVKM. The CDR3 is 15 residues long. The CDR3 spells CASSPGSLTNEKLFF. CDR3 in DNA: TGTGCCAGCAGTCCTGGTTCACTCACTAATGAAAAACTGTTTTTT.

The rearrangement links TRBV2 to TRBJ1-1; no clear D gene. This CDR3 spans 14 amino acids. Germline values: CDR1 SNHLY, CDR2 FYNNEI. V lost 8 bases to trimming and J lost 0 bases, with 13 bases between them. CDR3 in DNA: TGTGCCAGCCTTTCGTACAGCATGAACACTGAAGCTTTCTTT. It codes for CASLSYSMNTEAFF. The variable domain in full, with the rest retrieved from reference TRBV2 and TRBJ1-1, is EPEVTQTPSHQVTQMGQEVILRCVPISNHLYFYWYRQILGQKVEFLVSFYNNEISEKSEIFDDQFSVERPDGSNFTLKIRSTKLEDSAMYFCASLSYSMNTEAFFGQGTRLTVV.